This is a list of T cell receptor beta chains from one sample in a study of blood T cell repertoires in COVID-19. Clones were sequenced by immunoSEQ multiplex PCR, and TCRdb holds only the in-frame ones, with some missing. Of roughly 18,000 clones listed, about 86% are singletons. Sequences were obtained from peripheral blood. Receptors originate from a man between 65 and 80 years old with acute or convalescent COVID-19. CDR3s include the opening cysteine and the closing phenylalanine or tryptophan. The D gene is left open where the match is weak. The size field is filled for only some rows; it gives once, few, many or a size class.

v_call: TRBV7-2
clone_size: .
d_call: TRBD2
j_call: TRBJ2-1
cdr3_nt: TGTGCCAGCAGCACCCAGGGACAGGGACTAGCGGGAACCTACAATGAGCAGTTCTTC
cdr3_aa: CASSTQGQGLAGTYNEQFF

v_call: TRBV15
clone_size: .
d_call: .
j_call: TRBJ1-3
cdr3_nt: TGTGCCATTAGAGAACGGTCCTCTGGAAACACCATATATTTT
cdr3_aa: CAIRERSSGNTIYF

v_call: TRBV18
clone_size: .
d_call: TRBD1
j_call: TRBJ1-2
cdr3_nt: TGTGCCAGCTCTACAGGGGGCAGCTATGGCTACACCTTC
cdr3_aa: CASSTGGSYGYTF

v_call: TRBV27
clone_size: .
d_call: TRBD1
j_call: TRBJ1-5
cdr3_nt: TGTGCCAGCAGTGTAACCGGGACAGGGGAGCAGCCCCAGCATTTT
cdr3_aa: CASSVTGTGEQPQHF

v_call: TRBV3-1/TRBV3-2
clone_size: .
d_call: .
j_call: TRBJ1-6
cdr3_nt: TGTGCCAGCAGCCACCCACAGGGAGTGAATTCACCCCTCCACTTT
cdr3_aa: CASSHPQGVNSPLHF

v_call: TRBV5-4
clone_size: .
d_call: .
j_call: TRBJ1-2
cdr3_nt: TGTGCCAGCAGCCCGGACGGGGGTTCGAACTATGGCTACACCTTC
cdr3_aa: CASSPDGGSNYGYTF

v_call: TRBV5-1
clone_size: .
d_call: .
j_call: TRBJ1-6
cdr3_nt: TGCGCCAGCAGCAGGGCAGCGGGGGTGAGCTCCTATAATTCACCCCTCCACTTT
cdr3_aa: CASSRAAGVSSYNSPLHF

v_call: TRBV12-3/TRBV12-4
clone_size: .
d_call: .
j_call: TRBJ1-2
cdr3_nt: TGTGCCAGCAGCCCAAATCAGGGGAAGGGCTACACCTTC
cdr3_aa: CASSPNQGKGYTF

v_call: TRBV18
clone_size: few
d_call: .
j_call: TRBJ2-3
cdr3_nt: TGTGCCAGCTCACCCGGGGGCACAGATACGCAGTATTTT
cdr3_aa: CASSPGGTDTQYF

v_call: TRBV18
clone_size: .
d_call: .
j_call: TRBJ2-7
cdr3_nt: TGTGCCAGCTCACCATTTGACTGGAATCTCTCCTACGAGCAGTACTTC
cdr3_aa: CASSPFDWNLSYEQYF

v_call: TRBV7-2
clone_size: .
d_call: .
j_call: TRBJ2-2
cdr3_nt: TGTGCCAGCAGCCGTAGCGGTCAGGTCGGGGAGCTGTTTTTT
cdr3_aa: CASSRSGQVGELFF

v_call: TRBV11-2
clone_size: .
d_call: .
j_call: TRBJ2-3
cdr3_nt: TGTGCCAGCAGCTCATCGGGACTGAGCACAGATACGCAGTATTTT
cdr3_aa: CASSSSGLSTDTQYF

v_call: TRBV6-4
clone_size: .
d_call: TRBD2
j_call: TRBJ2-1
cdr3_nt: TGTGCCAGCAGCCTAGCGGGAGGAACGGCTGAGCAGTTCTTC
cdr3_aa: CASSLAGGTAEQFF

v_call: TRBV18
clone_size: .
d_call: .
j_call: TRBJ1-1
cdr3_nt: TGTGCCAGCTCACCTCCCGGTCGGAACACTGAAGCTTTCTTT
cdr3_aa: CASSPPGRNTEAFF

v_call: TRBV28
clone_size: .
d_call: .
j_call: TRBJ2-7
cdr3_nt: TGTGCCAGCAGTTTACAGGGGTACGAGCAGTACTTC
cdr3_aa: CASSLQGYEQYF

v_call: TRBV11-2
clone_size: .
d_call: .
j_call: TRBJ2-1
cdr3_nt: TGTGCCAGCAGCTTAGGGTGGGGACCGGAGGGTGAGCAGTTCTTC
cdr3_aa: CASSLGWGPEGEQFF

v_call: TRBV4-3
clone_size: few
d_call: .
j_call: TRBJ2-2
cdr3_nt: TGCGCCAGCAGCCCCACTGACGGGGAGCTGTTTTTT
cdr3_aa: CASSPTDGELFF

v_call: TRBV18
clone_size: .
d_call: .
j_call: TRBJ1-1
cdr3_nt: TGTGCCAGCTCACCACTTACAGGTGCCTTGGACACTGAAGCTTTCTTT
cdr3_aa: CASSPLTGALDTEAFF

v_call: TRBV7-2
clone_size: .
d_call: TRBD1
j_call: TRBJ1-4
cdr3_nt: TGTGCCAGCAGCGTCCAGGGGGGTCGGGAAAAACTGTTTTTT
cdr3_aa: CASSVQGGREKLFF

v_call: TRBV6-2/TRBV6-3
clone_size: .
d_call: .
j_call: TRBJ1-2
cdr3_nt: TGTGCCAGCAGTTACCTGGACAGAGTCTATGGCTACACCTTC
cdr3_aa: CASSYLDRVYGYTF

v_call: TRBV7-9
clone_size: .
d_call: TRBD1
j_call: TRBJ2-3
cdr3_nt: TGTGCCAGCAGCCCGACAGGGAGCACAGATACGCAGTATTTT
cdr3_aa: CASSPTGSTDTQYF

v_call: TRBV5-1
clone_size: once
d_call: TRBD1
j_call: TRBJ1-1
cdr3_nt: TGCGCCAGCAGCCCGGACAGGGGGCGTCCTGAAGCTTTCTTT
cdr3_aa: CASSPDRGRPEAFF

v_call: TRBV3-1/TRBV3-2
clone_size: .
d_call: .
j_call: TRBJ2-7
cdr3_nt: TGTGCCAGCAGACCCCGAACTAGCCAAGATTACGAGCAGTACTTC
cdr3_aa: CASRPRTSQDYEQYF